These 29 T cell receptor beta chains share one sample of origin, sequenced in a study of blood T cell repertoires in COVID-19. Only in-frame clones appear in the TCRdb table, and some are missing; sequencing was by immunoSEQ multiplex PCR. The sample gives some 310,000 clones, 90% of which show up once; 2.5% to 3.5% is in the top ten. The sequenced material came from peripheral blood. These TCRs come from a woman aged 25-40 years with COVID-19, enrolled during active disease.

The rearrangement joins TRBV29-1 to TRBJ2-3; 8 bases are shared with TRBD2. From germline, CDR1 is SQVTM and CDR2 ANQGSEA. V was clipped by 5 bases and J by 7 bases; unmatched bases: 11. The CDR3 sequence is 14 residues long. CDR3 in amino acids: CSVLGAGGVNTQYF. CDR3 DNA: TGCAGCGTTCTCGGGGCGGGAGGCGTGAATACGCAGTATTTT.

The CDR3 bases are TGTGCCACCAGCAGAGTCGGGGAAACGAGGGTCAATGAGCAGTTCTTC. This encodes CATSRVGETRVNEQFF. The V gene is TRBV15, the J gene TRBJ2-1, with D tentatively TRBD2 (5 bases). Germline V gene lookup returns CDR1 LNHNV and CDR2 YYDKDF (reference sequence). The germline V and J ends were trimmed by 1 base and 6 bases, with 16 bases remaining between them. The CDR3 consists of 16 residues.

The chain joins TRBV6-5 to TRBJ1-5, with unresolved D. This CDR3 contains 14 residues. V was cut by 7 bases and J by 0 bases, with 10 bases left in between. Germline lookup yields CDR1 MNHEY and CDR2 SVGAGI. CDR3 loop: CASTEVYSNQPQHF. In DNA form, the CDR3 reads TGTGCCAGCACCGAGGTCTATAGCAATCAGCCCCAGCATTTT.

Here the CDR3 reads CATKQLADRGQETQYF. In nucleotides, the CDR3 is TGCGCCACCAAACAGCTAGCGGACCGGGGGCAAGAGACCCAGTACTTC. V gene TRBV5-1 combines with J gene TRBJ2-5; 7 bases fit TRBD2. This CDR3 spans 16 amino acids. With 9 bases clipped from V and 2 bases from J, the junction kept 16 bases outside the gene matches. From germline, CDR1 is SGHRS and CDR2 YFSETQ.

This clone was picked up many times. The chain is built from TRBV6-5 and TRBJ2-3, with TRBD2 identical over 13 bases. CDR3 size: 15 residues. CDR1 and CDR2 from the germline V gene are MNHEY and SVGAGI. V gave up 8 bases and J gave up 4 bases; unmatched junction bases: 6. CDR3 sequence: CASGPGLAGPDTQYF. The CDR3 DNA sequence: TGTGCCAGCGGACCGGGACTAGCGGGACCAGATACGCAGTATTTT.

This chain joins TRBV28 and TRBJ2-3; 15 bases map to TRBD2. The CDR3 is made up of 16 amino acids. Germline V lookup: CDR1 MDHEN, CDR2 SYDVKM. V shed 6 bases, J shed 4 bases, and the junction held 5 bases outside the gene matches. CDR3 bases: TGTGCCAGCAGCGGGACTAGCGGGAGGAAATCAGATACGCAGTATTTT. Its translation: CASSGTSGRKSDTQYF.

This chain connects TRBV30 to TRBJ2-1, with 8 bases aligning to TRBD2. Trimming removed 4 bases from V and 4 bases from J; junction bases left unmatched: 6. The CDR3 runs 14 residues. From germline, CDR1 is GTSNPN and CDR2 SVGIG (reference sequence). CDR3 DNA: TGTGCCTGGAAAACTAGCGGCTCTTACAATGAGCAGTTCTTC. Translated, it gives CAWKTSGSYNEQFF.

V and J are TRBV15 and TRBJ2-2, with a weak D call TRBD1 (6 bases). The ends were cut back, 0 bases at V and 3 bases at J, with 11 bases in the middle. CDR3 length: 16 residues. CDR1 LNHNV and CDR2 YYDKDF come from the germline V gene (reference sequence). The CDR3 DNA reads as TGTGCCACCAGCAGAGAACGCAGGGGATACACCGGGGAGCTGTTTTTT. Translated, it gives CATSRERRGYTGELFF.

This chain links TRBV11-2 with TRBJ1-3; D may be TRBD1 (6 bases). The CDR3 is 15 residues long. Germline V CDR1 and CDR2: SGHAT, FQNNGV. Trimming stripped 4 bases from V and 9 bases from J, with 19 bases between. The DNA for the CDR3 is TGTGCCAGCAGCTCCGAGGGGGACCGTCGAACCACCATATATTTT. It is translated as CASSSEGDRRTTIYF.

V is TRBV7-9 and J is TRBJ2-1; 7 bases line up with TRBD1. With 0 bases clipped from V and 2 bases from J, the junction kept 1 base outside the gene matches. The CDR3 extends over 15 amino acids. Germline assignment: CDR1 SEHNR and CDR2 FQNEAQ (reference sequence). CDR3 DNA sequence: TGTGCCAGCAGCTTAGCAGGGGGCCCCTACAATGAGCAGTTCTTC. It yields the protein CASSLAGGPYNEQFF.

The chain's CDR3 is CASSSLPGQNSPLHF. The CDR3 DNA follows: TGTGCCAGCAGTTCCCTACCGGGACAGAATTCACCCCTCCACTTT. The rearrangement joins TRBV28 to TRBJ1-6; 7 bases agree with TRBD1. This CDR3 comprises 15 residues. V shed 4 bases and J 7 bases; nucleotides not matched to a gene: 7. Germline lookup yields CDR1 MDHEN and CDR2 SYDVKM.

This rearrangement joins TRBV25-1 to TRBJ1-1, with D possibly TRBD1 on 5 matching bases. There are 14 residues in the CDR3. CDR1 and CDR2 from the germline V gene are MGHDK and SYGVNS. Trimming removed 4 bases from V and 1 base from J, with 10 bases in between. In DNA, the CDR3 is TGTGCCAGCAGTGCGGGGGGTTCGAACACTGAAGCTTTCTTT. It encodes CASSAGGSNTEAFF.

This clone was picked up one time. The chain links TRBV7-9 to TRBJ2-1, with 12 bases fitting TRBD2. CDR1 and CDR2 from the germline V gene are SEHNR and FQNEAQ (reference sequence). V trimming: 5 bases; J trimming: 3 bases; junction bases outside the gene matches: 5. The CDR3 runs 16 residues. The CDR3 DNA sequence: TGTGCCAGCAGCCCCCGGACTAGCGGGAACTACAATGAGCAGTTCTTC. Amino acids: CASSPRTSGNYNEQFF.

This clone came up once. The rearrangement uses TRBV18 and TRBJ1-3; no definite D call. Trimming took 0 bases from V and 4 from J, leaving 7 bases between them. CDR3 size: 14 residues. Germline CDR1 KGHSH, CDR2 LQKENI. The CDR3 coding sequence is TGTGCCAGCTCACCACCCTGGGAGGGAAACACCATATATTTT. Residues: CASSPPWEGNTIYF.

The V gene is TRBV9, the J gene TRBJ1-1; the match to TRBD1 covers 9 bases. After removal of 4 bases from V and 1 base from J, the junction contained 8 bases not matched to a gene. There are 16 residues in the CDR3. Germline V gene data show CDR1 as SGDLS and CDR2 as YYNGEE. For the CDR3, the DNA is TGTGCCAGCAGCACCACAGGGGGCGTAGGGAACACTGAAGCTTTCTTT. It translates to CASSTTGGVGNTEAFF.

The chain joins TRBV19 to TRBJ2-7; 8 positions match TRBD2. Germline V CDR1 and CDR2: LNHDA, SQIVND (reference sequence). The CDR3 runs 16 residues. V lost 5 bases, J lost 7 bases, and 16 bases stayed unmatched. Here the CDR3 reads CASSSLKREIQQEQYF. The CDR3 DNA reads as TGTGCCAGTAGTTCTCTAAAGCGGGAGATTCAACAAGAGCAGTACTTC.

The rearrangement joins TRBV6-2 or TRBV6-3 to TRBJ2-2, with D uncertain. Deletions cut 1 base from V and 0 bases from J, with 12 bases between. The CDR3 totals 17 residues. Per germline, CDR1 MNHEY and CDR2 SVGEGT. For the CDR3, the DNA is TGTGCCAGCAGTTACTTAGGTGCCGACTCGAACACCGGGGAGCTGTTTTTT. Amino acid sequence: CASSYLGADSNTGELFF.

The chain couples TRBV4-1 to TRBJ2-2, with TRBD2 as a possible D gene (5 bases). The V gene's germline CDR1 is MGHRA and CDR2 YSYEKL. The CDR3 is 14 amino acids. With 3 bases removed from V and 6 bases from J, the gap between germline ends came to 11 bases. CDR3: CASSQPLVSGELFF. In DNA form, the CDR3 reads TGCGCCAGCAGCCAGCCACTAGTATCCGGGGAGCTGTTTTTT.

The sample holds one count of this clone. The J gene is TRBJ2-1, the V gene TRBV30, with D possibly matching TRBD2 (6 bases). V was clipped by 5 bases and J by 7 bases, with 18 bases between them. Germline values: CDR1 GTSNPN, CDR2 SVGIG (reference sequence). This CDR3 is built from 14 residues. The CDR3 DNA follows: TGTGCCTGGGGACTAACGGGAGAAGCGAATGAGCAGTTCTTC. Its protein is CAWGLTGEANEQFF.

CDR3 sequence reads: CASSQGQGSTYGYTF. As DNA, the CDR3 is TGTGCCAGCTCTCAAGGACAGGGCTCTACTTATGGCTACACCTTC. The chain joins TRBV2 to TRBJ1-2, with 8 bases fitting TRBD1. Per the germline V gene, CDR1 is SNHLY and CDR2 is FYNNEI. The CDR3 is made up of 15 amino acids. V trimming: 8 bases; J trimming: 5 bases; junction bases outside the gene matches: 13.

V is TRBV28 and J is TRBJ1-6, with 11 nucleotides matching TRBD1. CDR3 size: 15 residues. Germline CDR1 is MDHEN and CDR2 is SYDVKM. The junction had 8 bases not matched to a gene; V was cut back by 7 bases and J by 9 bases. Here the CDR3 reads CASTRDRGLGSPLHF. The CDR3 DNA reads as TGTGCCAGCACCCGGGACAGGGGGTTAGGTTCACCCCTCCACTTT.

V and J are TRBV19 and TRBJ2-3; 7 bases line up with TRBD1. Germline V gene data show CDR1 as LNHDA and CDR2 as SQIVND (reference sequence). The CDR3 spans 16 residues. V dropped 5 bases and J dropped 0; count of bases not matched to a gene: 8. The CDR3 nucleotides read TGTGCCAGTAGTTCCAGGGACAGCCCTAGCACAGATACGCAGTATTTT. Protein product: CASSSRDSPSTDTQYF.

This clone appeared once. DNA of the CDR3: TGCGCCAGTACAGACAGTAACACACAAGAGACCCAGTACTTC. This codes for CASTDSNTQETQYF. The rearrangement joins TRBV5-1 to TRBJ2-5; D might be TRBD1 (5 bases). There are 14 residues in the CDR3. The ends were cut back, 8 bases at V and 2 bases at J, with 16 bases in the middle. The germline CDR1 and CDR2 sequences are SGHRS and YFSETQ.

The CDR3 nucleotides are TGTGCCATCAGTGTTTACAGGGATGATTCACCCCTCCACTTT. Encoded protein: CAISVYRDDSPLHF. This chain uses TRBV10-3 with TRBJ1-6, with D possibly matching TRBD1 (6 bases). Trimming took off 4 bases at V and 8 bases at J, with 12 bases between the two ends. The CDR3 sequence is 14 residues long. Germline V CDR1 and CDR2: ENHRY, SYGVKD.

This clone has ten or more counts. The chain joins TRBV25-1 to TRBJ2-3, with TRBD2 as a possible D gene (5 bases). Germline V gives CDR1 MGHDK, CDR2 SYGVNS. There are 14 residues in the CDR3. V was trimmed by 6 bases and J by 0 bases, leaving 10 bases between them. CDR3 protein: CASRGGLSTDTQYF. Here the CDR3 DNA reads TGTGCCAGCAGGGGCGGGCTTAGCACAGATACGCAGTATTTT.

The count of this clone is one. The same CDR3 arises from other DNA sequences in this sample as well. This chain links TRBV28 with TRBJ1-1; D is ambiguous. V was cut by 1 base and J by 1 base, with 10 bases left in between. CDR3 length: 15 amino acids. The germline CDR1 and CDR2 sequences are MDHEN and SYDVKM. In nucleotides, the CDR3 is TGTGCCAGCAGTTTATTGAGAGGTAGGAACACTGAAGCTTTCTTT. It encodes CASSLLRGRNTEAFF.

The chain is built from TRBV27 and TRBJ1-1; D may be TRBD1 (5 bases). Trimming took off 0 bases at V and 4 bases at J, with 12 bases between the two ends. Per the germline V gene, CDR1 is MNHEY and CDR2 is SMNVEV (reference sequence). This CDR3 is built from 15 residues. CDR3: CASSLSWGVGTEAFF. For the CDR3, the DNA is TGTGCCAGCAGTTTATCATGGGGGGTGGGCACTGAAGCTTTCTTT.

Only one count was recorded for this clone. The rearrangement joins TRBV2 to TRBJ2-5; TRBD1 aligns across 7 bases. This CDR3 comprises 15 residues. Losses at the gene ends were 4 bases for V and 1 base for J; bases not matched to a gene: 6. Germline lookup yields CDR1 SNHLY and CDR2 FYNNEI. CDR3 region: CASSGWSGGQETQYF. In DNA, the CDR3 is TGTGCCAGCAGTGGGTGGTCAGGGGGCCAAGAGACCCAGTACTTC.

This chain links TRBV6-2 or TRBV6-3 with TRBJ1-2, with 7 bases matching TRBD1. This CDR3 has 13 residues. J was trimmed by 1 base and V by 5 bases; bases with no gene match: 1. The germline gives CDR1 MNHEY, CDR2 SVGEGT. The CDR3 DNA is TGTGCCAGCAGTACAGGGGTTAACTATGGCTACACCTTC. Translating it yields CASSTGVNYGYTF.